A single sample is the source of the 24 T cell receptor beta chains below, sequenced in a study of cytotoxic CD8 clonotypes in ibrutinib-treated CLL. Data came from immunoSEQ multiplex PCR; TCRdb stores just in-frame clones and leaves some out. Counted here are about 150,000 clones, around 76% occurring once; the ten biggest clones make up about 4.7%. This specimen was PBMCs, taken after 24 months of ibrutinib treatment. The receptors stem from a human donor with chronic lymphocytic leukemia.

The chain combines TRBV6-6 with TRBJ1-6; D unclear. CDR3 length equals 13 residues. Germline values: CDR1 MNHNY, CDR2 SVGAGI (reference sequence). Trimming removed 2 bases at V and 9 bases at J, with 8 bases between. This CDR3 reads CASSYGESSPLHF. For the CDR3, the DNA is TGTGCCAGCAGTTACGGGGAATCTTCACCCCTCCACTTT.

The CDR3 DNA reads as TGTGCCAGCAGCGGACCGACCGGGACAGGGCAAGAGACCCAGTACTTC. Encoded protein: CASSGPTGTGQETQYF. The chain links TRBV9 to TRBJ2-5; 9 positions match TRBD1. The CDR3 has 16 residues. Germline V gene data show CDR1 as SGDLS and CDR2 as YYNGEE. The trim removed 3 bases at V and 2 bases at J, leaving 8 bases unmatched.

The CDR3 DNA follows: TGTGCCAGCAGCCGTGGGGGGTTGACTGAAGCTTTCTTT. Translated: CASSRGGLTEAFF. This sequence joins TRBV6-6 and TRBJ1-1, with D possibly matching TRBD1 (5 bases). This CDR3 comprises 13 residues. Germline V gives CDR1 MNHNY, CDR2 SVGAGI (reference sequence). Trimming pared 6 bases from V and 5 bases from J, leaving 13 bases between.

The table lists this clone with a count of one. In DNA form, the CDR3 reads TGTGCCAGCAGTTACGAGGGACAGAGGGTCTATGGCTACACCTTC. Protein: CASSYEGQRVYGYTF. The chain is built from TRBV6-5 and TRBJ1-2, with TRBD1 matching 7 bases. Germline assignment: CDR1 MNHEY and CDR2 SVGAGI. V shed 2 bases and J 4 bases; nucleotides not matched to a gene: 7. The CDR3 runs 15 residues.

The CDR3: CAISPSGGSYNEQFF. CDR3 nucleotides: TGTGCCATCAGCCCCAGCGGGGGCTCCTACAATGAGCAGTTCTTC. This sequence joins TRBV10-3 and TRBJ2-1; TRBD2 aligns across 8 bases. Germline values: CDR1 ENHRY, CDR2 SYGVKD. The V gene end was trimmed by 6 bases and the J gene end by 0 bases; junction bases not matched to a gene: 4. The CDR3 consists of 15 residues.

The DNA for the CDR3 is TGTGCCAGCAGCCAGGACCCAACAACCGGGGAGCTGTTTTTT. Its protein is CASSQDPTTGELFF. V is TRBV5-4 and J is TRBJ2-2, with no clear D. V lost 4 bases, J lost 5 bases, and 12 bases lay in between. This CDR3 has 14 residues. CDR1 SGHNT and CDR2 YYREEE come from the germline V gene (reference sequence).

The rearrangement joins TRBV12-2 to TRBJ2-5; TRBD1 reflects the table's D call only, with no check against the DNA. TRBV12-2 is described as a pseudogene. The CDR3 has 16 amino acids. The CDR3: CASRLPGTGREETQYF. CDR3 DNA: TGTGCAAGTCGCTTACCCGGGACAGGGCGGGAAGAGACCCAGTACTTC.

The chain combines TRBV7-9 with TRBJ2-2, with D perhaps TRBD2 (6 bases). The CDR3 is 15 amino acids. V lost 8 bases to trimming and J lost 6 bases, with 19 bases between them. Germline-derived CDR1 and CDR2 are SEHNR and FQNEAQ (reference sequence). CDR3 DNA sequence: TGTGCCAGCGGATCCGCGGGGATTAGGGCCGGGGAGCTGTTTTTT. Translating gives CASGSAGIRAGELFF. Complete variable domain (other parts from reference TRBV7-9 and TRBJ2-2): DTGVSQNPRHKITKRGQNVTFRCDPISEHNRLYWYRQTLGQGPEFLTYFQNEAQLEKSRLLSDRFSAERPKGSFSTLEIQRTEQGDSAMYLCASGSAGIRAGELFFGEGSRLTVL.

In nucleotides, the CDR3 is TGTGCCAGCAGTGAAAGGACCGGGACAGGCTACGAGCAGTACTTC. Translated: CASSERTGTGYEQYF. V is TRBV2 and J is TRBJ2-7; 8 bases align to TRBD1. V trimming: 2 bases; J trimming: 3 bases; junction bases outside the gene matches: 6. The germline V gene has CDR1 SNHLY and CDR2 FYNNEI. This CDR3 region has 15 residues.

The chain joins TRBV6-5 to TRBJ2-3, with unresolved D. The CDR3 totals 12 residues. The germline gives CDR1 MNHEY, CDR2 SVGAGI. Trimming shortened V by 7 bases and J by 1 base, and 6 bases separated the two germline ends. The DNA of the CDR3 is TGTGCCAGCACGAGTGGCACAGATACGCAGTATTTT. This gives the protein CASTSGTDTQYF.

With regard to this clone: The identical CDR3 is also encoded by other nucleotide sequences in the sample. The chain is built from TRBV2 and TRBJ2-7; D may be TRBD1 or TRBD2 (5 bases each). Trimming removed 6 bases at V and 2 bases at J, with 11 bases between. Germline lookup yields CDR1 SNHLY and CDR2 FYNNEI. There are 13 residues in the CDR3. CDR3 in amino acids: CASSPPGPYEQYF. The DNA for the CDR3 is TGTGCCAGCAGCCCACCGGGACCCTACGAGCAGTACTTC.

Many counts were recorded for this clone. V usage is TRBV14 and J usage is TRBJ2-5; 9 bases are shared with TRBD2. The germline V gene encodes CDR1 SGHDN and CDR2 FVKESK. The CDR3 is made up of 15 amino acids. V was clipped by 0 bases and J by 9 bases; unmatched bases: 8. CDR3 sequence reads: CASSQDASGAFAQYF. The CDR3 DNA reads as TGTGCCAGCAGCCAAGATGCTAGCGGGGCGTTCGCCCAGTACTTC. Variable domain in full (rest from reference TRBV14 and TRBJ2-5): EAGVTQFPSHSVIEKGQTVTLRCDPISGHDNLYWYRRVMGKEIKFLLHFVKESKQDESGMPNNRFLAERTGGTYSTLKVQPAELEDSGVYFCASSQDASGAFAQYFGPGTRLLVL.

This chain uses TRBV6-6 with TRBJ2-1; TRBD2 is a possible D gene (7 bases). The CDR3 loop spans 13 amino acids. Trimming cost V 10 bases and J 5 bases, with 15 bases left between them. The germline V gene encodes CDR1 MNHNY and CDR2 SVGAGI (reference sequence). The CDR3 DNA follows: TGTGCCACCGCCTCCGGGGGGCACAATGAGCAGTTCTTC. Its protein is CATASGGHNEQFF.

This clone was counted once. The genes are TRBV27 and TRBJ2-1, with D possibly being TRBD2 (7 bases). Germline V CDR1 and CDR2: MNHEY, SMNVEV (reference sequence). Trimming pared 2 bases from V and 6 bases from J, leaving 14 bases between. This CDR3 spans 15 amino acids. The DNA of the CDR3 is TGTGCCAGCAGTTTAGCCGGGGGGCTTGGCAATGAGCAGTTCTTC. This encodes CASSLAGGLGNEQFF.

CDR3 bases: TGTGCCAGCAGCTTAATCCCGGGGGGCGCTGGGGCCTATGAGCAGTTCTTC. This encodes CASSLIPGGAGAYEQFF. The rearrangement links TRBV7-6 to TRBJ2-1; TRBD2 might be the D (7 bases). The germline V and J ends were trimmed by 2 bases and 8 bases, with 22 bases remaining between them. The germline gives CDR1 SGHVS, CDR2 FNYEAQ. The CDR3 has 17 amino acids.

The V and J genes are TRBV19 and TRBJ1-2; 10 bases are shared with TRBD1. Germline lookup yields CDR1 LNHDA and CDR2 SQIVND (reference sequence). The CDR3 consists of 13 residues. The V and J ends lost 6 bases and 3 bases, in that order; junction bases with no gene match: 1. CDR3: CASRGQGHYGYTF. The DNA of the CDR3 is TGTGCCAGTAGGGGACAGGGGCACTATGGCTACACCTTC.

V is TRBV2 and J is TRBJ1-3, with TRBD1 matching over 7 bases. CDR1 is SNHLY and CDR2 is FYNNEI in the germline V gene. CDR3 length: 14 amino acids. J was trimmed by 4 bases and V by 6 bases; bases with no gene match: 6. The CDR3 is CASSEQGHGNTIYF. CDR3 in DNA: TGTGCCAGCAGCGAACAGGGGCACGGAAACACCATATATTTT.

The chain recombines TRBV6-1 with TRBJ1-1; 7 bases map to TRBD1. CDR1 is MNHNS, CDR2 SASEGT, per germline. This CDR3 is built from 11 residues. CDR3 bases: TGTGCAGGACAGGAGAACACTGAAGCTTTCTTT. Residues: CAGQENTEAFF.

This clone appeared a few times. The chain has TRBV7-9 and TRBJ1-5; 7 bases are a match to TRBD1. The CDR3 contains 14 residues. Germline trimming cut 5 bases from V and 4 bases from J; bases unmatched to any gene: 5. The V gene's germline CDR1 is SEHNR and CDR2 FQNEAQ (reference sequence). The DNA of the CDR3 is TGTGCCAGCAGCCCCGGGACAGCAAATCAGCCCCAGCATTTT. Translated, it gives CASSPGTANQPQHF.

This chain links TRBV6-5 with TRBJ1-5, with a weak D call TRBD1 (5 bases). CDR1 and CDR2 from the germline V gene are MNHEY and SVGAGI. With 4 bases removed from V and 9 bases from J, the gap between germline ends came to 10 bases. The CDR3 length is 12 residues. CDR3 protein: CASSSTGGPQHF. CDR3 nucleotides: TGTGCCAGCAGTTCTACGGGGGGGCCCCAGCATTTT.

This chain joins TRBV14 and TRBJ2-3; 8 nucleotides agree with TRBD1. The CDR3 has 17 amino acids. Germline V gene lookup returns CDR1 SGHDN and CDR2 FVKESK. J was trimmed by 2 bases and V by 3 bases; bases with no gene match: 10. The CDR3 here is CASSHLGRGHPTDTQYF. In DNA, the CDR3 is TGTGCCAGCAGCCACTTGGGCAGGGGGCATCCCACAGATACGCAGTATTTT.

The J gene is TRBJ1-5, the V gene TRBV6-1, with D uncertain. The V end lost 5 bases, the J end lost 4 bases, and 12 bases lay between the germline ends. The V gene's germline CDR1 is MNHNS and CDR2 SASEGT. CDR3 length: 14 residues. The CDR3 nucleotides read TGTGCCAGCAGTTGGGCTTTCCTTAATCAGCCCCAGCATTTT. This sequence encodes CASSWAFLNQPQHF.

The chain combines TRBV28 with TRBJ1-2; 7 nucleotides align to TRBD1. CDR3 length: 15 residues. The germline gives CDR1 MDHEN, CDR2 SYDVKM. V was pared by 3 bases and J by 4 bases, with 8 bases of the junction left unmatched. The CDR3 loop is CASSLGGGEGYGYTF. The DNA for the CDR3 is TGTGCCAGCAGTTTGGGAGGGGGCGAGGGCTATGGCTACACCTTC.

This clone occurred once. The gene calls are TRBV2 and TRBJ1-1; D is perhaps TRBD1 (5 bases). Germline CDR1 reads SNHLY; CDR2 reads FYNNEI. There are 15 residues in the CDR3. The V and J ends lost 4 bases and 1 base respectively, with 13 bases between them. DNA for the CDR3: TGTGCCAGCAGTGGGGATGGCGGGGCGAACACTGAAGCTTTCTTT. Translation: CASSGDGGANTEAFF. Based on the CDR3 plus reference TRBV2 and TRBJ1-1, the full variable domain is EPEVTQTPSHQVTQMGQEVILRCVPISNHLYFYWYRQILGQKVEFLVSFYNNEISEKSEIFDDQFSVERPDGSNFTLKIRSTKLEDSAMYFCASSGDGGANTEAFFGQGTRLTVV.